The 29 T cell receptor beta chains below come from one sample, sequenced in a study of beta chain features in type 1 diabetes. Since all of the isolated RNA was reverse transcribed, expressed TCRB transcripts were what got sequenced. The assay was immunoSEQ multiplex PCR, and TCRdb's table has in-frame clones only and misses some. The sample yields 300,000 to 400,000 clones, 7% to 10% seen once. Antigen specificity for these receptors is unknown. Whole-study findings and limits: Shortening of TCRB CDR3s, moderate but significant, appeared in all four CD4+ subsets of Type 1 diabetes patients.

What was sequenced was central memory CD4+ T cells from blood. These receptor sequences come from a man aged 25-45 years with type 1 diabetes.

This clone has a count of ten or more. The rearrangement links TRBV28 to TRBJ1-5; D is uncertain. The CDR3 length is 12 residues. CDR1 MDHEN and CDR2 SYDVKM come from the germline V gene. Trimming removed 11 bases from V and 0 bases from J, with 8 bases in between. CDR3 in amino acids: CAEGDSNQPQHF. The CDR3, as DNA: TGTGCCGAGGGAGATAGCAATCAGCCCCAGCATTTT.

The chain has TRBV11-2 and TRBJ2-2, with D perhaps given as TRBD1 or TRBD2 (6 bases each). Germline values: CDR1 SGHAT, CDR2 FQNNGV. V was shortened by 5 bases and J by 7 bases, with 26 bases between the two germline ends. The CDR3 sequence is 18 residues long. Here the CDR3 DNA reads TGTGCCAGCAGCCCCCGAGGAGGAGGGGGGATTCAGGGCGGGGAGCTGTTTTTT. Its protein is CASSPRGGGGIQGGELFF.

There are a few counts of this clone. The J gene is TRBJ2-3, the V gene TRBV7-2; 9 positions match TRBD1. The CDR3 is 18 residues long. Looked up from germline, CDR1 is SGHTA and CDR2 is FQGNSA. V was pared by 5 bases and J by 2 bases, with 14 bases of the junction left unmatched. The CDR3 bases are TGTGCCAGCAGCCAAAATATGATACAGGGGGCGGCCACAGATACGCAGTATTTT. It translates to CASSQNMIQGAATDTQYF.

This clone was seen a few times. The V call is TRBV7-8, the J call TRBJ2-1; the D gene could be TRBD1 or TRBD2 (5 bases each). The CDR3 runs to 15 residues. Germline lookup yields CDR1 SGHVS and CDR2 FQNEAQ. Deletions cut 3 bases from V and 0 bases from J, with 9 bases between. CDR3 amino acids: CASSFMRGSYNEQFF. In DNA, the CDR3 is TGTGCCAGCAGCTTTATGAGGGGCTCCTACAATGAGCAGTTCTTC.

This clone was observed a few times. The chain couples TRBV28 to TRBJ2-7, with TRBD1 matching over 10 bases. The J segment lost 5 bases and the V segment lost 2 bases, leaving 9 bases of the junction unmatched. Germline V gives CDR1 MDHEN, CDR2 SYDVKM. The CDR3 consists of 16 residues. The CDR3 region is CASSLTGQGSFNEQYF. The CDR3, as DNA: TGTGCCAGCAGTTTAACGGGACAGGGGAGTTTCAACGAGCAGTACTTC.

This clone was seen more than once but under ten times. The V call is TRBV6-5, the J call TRBJ1-1; 8 nucleotides agree with TRBD1. The V gene's germline CDR1 is MNHEY and CDR2 SVGAGI. There are 14 residues in the CDR3. V lost 2 bases, J lost 5 bases, and 4 bases stayed unmatched. DNA of the CDR3: TGTGCCAGCAGTTACCGGACAGGGAGAACTGAAGCTTTCTTT. This codes for CASSYRTGRTEAFF.

The chain couples TRBV9 to TRBJ2-4, with 9 bases identical to TRBD1. There are 16 residues in the CDR3. The junction had 14 bases not matched to a gene; V was cut back by 4 bases and J by 9 bases. The germline gives CDR1 SGDLS, CDR2 YYNGEE. For the CDR3, the DNA is TGTGCCAGCAGCCCCCGGAGGGGACAGGGTGATGCCATTCAGTACTTC. Its protein product is CASSPRRGQGDAIQYF.

J is TRBJ1-5 and V is TRBV7-2, with 8 bases identical to TRBD1. The junction had 5 bases not matched to a gene; V was cut back by 3 bases and J by 4 bases. Germline assignment: CDR1 SGHTA and CDR2 FQGNSA. The CDR3 is 15 residues long. In nucleotides, the CDR3 is TGTGCCAGCAGCTTGGCGACAGGGGTGAATCAGCCCCAGCATTTT. This gives the protein CASSLATGVNQPQHF.

This clone was observed a handful of times. Other nucleotide sequences in the sample specify the same CDR3. The gene calls are TRBV29-1 and TRBJ1-2, with a weak D call TRBD1 (5 bases). V was trimmed by 4 bases and J by 6 bases, leaving 9 bases between them. CDR1 is SQVTM, CDR2 ANQGSEA, per germline. The CDR3 runs to 11 residues. CDR3 loop: CSVGGVNGYTF. CDR3 sequence (DNA): TGCAGCGTTGGGGGGGTAAATGGCTACACCTTC. The full variable domain, with the rest looked up from reference TRBV29-1 and TRBJ1-2, is SAVISQKPSRDICQRGTSLTIQCQVDSQVTMMFWYRQQPGQSLTLIATANQGSEATYESGFVIDKFPISRPNLTFSTLTVSNMSPEDSSIYLCSVGGVNGYTFGSGTRLTVV.

For the CDR3, the DNA is TGTGCCTGGAGTGTACACCCCAGGGAGGGTGAAAAACTGTTTTTT. As protein: CAWSVHPREGEKLFF. The chain combines TRBV30 with TRBJ1-4; tentatively, D is TRBD1 (5 bases). This CDR3 is built from 15 residues. V lost 0 bases, J lost 7 bases, and 15 bases lay in between. Germline CDR1 and CDR2: GTSNPN and SVGIG (reference sequence).

The chain carries TRBV7-6 and TRBJ2-1; D ambiguous. V was pared by 3 bases and J by 10 bases, with 7 bases between. Germline loops: CDR1 SGHVS, CDR2 FNYEAQ. This CDR3 contains 11 residues. The CDR3 sequence is CASSFQREQFF. The CDR3 nucleotides read TGTGCCAGCAGCTTCCAGAGAGAGCAGTTCTTC. The complete variable domain, with remaining parts taken from reference TRBV7-6 and TRBJ2-1, reads GAGVSQSPRYKVTKRGQDVALRCDPISGHVSLYWYRQALGQGPEFLTYFNYEAQQDKSGLPNDRFSAERPEGSISTLTIQRTEQRDSAMYRCASSFQREQFFGPGTRLTVL.

The chain combines TRBV4-3 with TRBJ1-1; a possible D gene is TRBD1 (5 bases). Trimming took 0 bases from V and 5 from J, leaving 16 bases between them. The CDR3 runs 16 residues. In germline, CDR1 is LGHNA, CDR2 YSLEER. The CDR3 is CASSQDHGREVTEAFF. The CDR3 DNA reads as TGCGCCAGCAGCCAAGATCACGGCAGGGAGGTAACTGAAGCTTTCTTT.

Ten or more counts support this clone. CDR3 nucleotide sequence: TGTGCCAGCAGAAAACCCGGGACAGCCAACACTGAAGCTTTCTTT. Protein: CASRKPGTANTEAFF. V gene TRBV7-9 combines with J gene TRBJ1-1; 7 bases map to TRBD1. V shed 6 bases and J 2 bases; nucleotides not matched to a gene: 9. The V gene's germline CDR1 is SEHNR and CDR2 FQNEAQ (reference sequence). CDR3 length equals 15 residues.

Many counts were recorded for this clone. Other DNA sequences in the sample encode the same CDR3. V and J are TRBV4-3 and TRBJ1-5, with a possible D match to TRBD1 (5 bases). This CDR3 has 15 amino acids. Trimming left V 0 bases short and J 5 bases short, with 11 bases between. Per germline, CDR1 LGHNA and CDR2 YSLEER. The CDR3 loop reads CASSQDLTGDQPQHF. DNA for the CDR3: TGCGCCAGCAGCCAAGATCTTACGGGGGATCAGCCCCAGCATTTT.

This clone was detected only a few times. This sequence joins TRBV6-5 and TRBJ1-1, with TRBD1 as a possible D gene (6 bases). This CDR3 region has 13 residues. Between the trimmed V and J ends, which lost 4 bases and 6 bases, there was a span of 12 bases. The germline CDR1 and CDR2 sequences are MNHEY and SVGAGI. CDR3 DNA: TGTGCCAGCAGTTTCCGGGACACCCCTGAAGCTTTCTTT. It yields the protein CASSFRDTPEAFF.

This clone turned up a few times. This chain connects TRBV6-5 to TRBJ2-7; possibly TRBD2 for D (7 bases). V was clipped by 0 bases and J by 4 bases, with 13 bases between them. Germline V CDR1 and CDR2: MNHEY, SVGAGI. The CDR3 is 15 amino acids. The CDR3 DNA sequence: TGTGCCAGCAGTTACTCGGGGGGGGCCCCGTACGAGCAGTACTTC. Translation gives CASSYSGGAPYEQYF.

In its sample, this clone was seen a few times. The chain has TRBV7-2 and TRBJ1-5; unclear D gene. The V end lost 2 bases, the J end lost 5 bases, and 10 bases lay between the germline ends. The CDR3 totals 14 residues. CDR1 SGHTA and CDR2 FQGNSA come from the germline V gene. The CDR3 DNA is TGTGCCAGCAGCTTAACTAGGATCGATCAGCCCCAGCATTTT. Its protein is CASSLTRIDQPQHF.

The CDR3 nucleotides are TGTGCCAGCAGCTTGGTATCGATCTCTGGAAACACCATATATTTT. Residues: CASSLVSISGNTIYF. The chain uses TRBV5-6 and TRBJ1-3, with D uncertain. Looked up from germline, CDR1 is SGHDT and CDR2 is YYEEEE. This CDR3 contains 15 residues. V was cut by 0 bases and J by 0 bases, with 7 bases left in between.

This clone was detected a few times. The CDR3 protein is CASAGDRQETQYF. For the CDR3, the DNA is TGTGCCAGCGCTGGGGACAGGCAAGAGACCCAGTACTTC. V and J are TRBV2 and TRBJ2-5; 8 bases map to TRBD1. This CDR3 comprises 13 residues. V lost 8 bases, J lost 2 bases, and 4 bases stayed unmatched. CDR1 and CDR2 (germline): SNHLY, FYNNEI.

Only a few counts were recorded for this clone. This rearrangement joins TRBV5-1 to TRBJ2-5, with 9 positions matching TRBD1. Trimming cost V 4 bases and J 3 bases; bases outside gene matches: 4. This CDR3 spans 14 amino acids. CDR1 and CDR2 (germline): SGHRS, YFSETQ. The CDR3 sequence is CASSVGQGKETQYF. The CDR3 coding sequence is TGCGCCAGCAGCGTGGGACAGGGAAAAGAGACCCAGTACTTC. Complete variable domain (other parts from reference TRBV5-1 and TRBJ2-5): KAGVTQTPRYLIKTRGQQVTLSCSPISGHRSVSWYQQTPGQGLQFLFEYFSETQRNKGNFPGRFSGRQFSNSRSEMNVSTLELGDSALYLCASSVGQGKETQYFGPGTRLLVL.

In its sample, this clone was seen many times. V usage is TRBV9 and J usage is TRBJ2-5; 9 nucleotides agree with TRBD1. The CDR3 spans 15 residues. The germline V gene has CDR1 SGDLS and CDR2 YYNGEE. V trimming: 2 bases; J trimming: 1 base; junction bases outside the gene matches: 3. The CDR3: CASSVGTGSQETQYF. Written as DNA, the CDR3 is TGTGCCAGCAGCGTTGGGACAGGGAGCCAAGAGACCCAGTACTTC.

This clone was recorded a few times. This chain links TRBV4-3 with TRBJ2-1, with 8 positions matching TRBD2. The CDR3 extends over 16 amino acids. The V gene's germline CDR1 is LGHNA and CDR2 YSLEER. V shed 0 bases and J 4 bases; nucleotides not matched to a gene: 5. CDR3 sequence: CASSQELAGGYNEQFF. CDR3 bases: TGCGCCAGCAGCCAAGAATTGGCGGGGGGTTACAATGAGCAGTTCTTC.

The V call is TRBV6-5, the J call TRBJ2-3, with TRBD2 matching over 11 bases. After removal of 2 bases from V and 10 bases from J, the junction contained 5 bases not matched to a gene. Germline CDR1 MNHEY, CDR2 SVGAGI. The CDR3 is made up of 14 amino acids. The CDR3 sequence: CASSYVPSGGSQYF. CDR3 sequence (DNA): TGTGCCAGCAGTTACGTCCCTAGCGGGGGGTCGCAGTATTTT.

This clone was observed a few times. The genes are TRBV6-5 and TRBJ1-1; a weak D match, TRBD1 (5 bases). Trimming shortened V by 0 bases and J by 4 bases, and 9 bases separated the two germline ends. Germline V gene data show CDR1 as MNHEY and CDR2 as SVGAGI. The CDR3 sequence is 14 residues long. The CDR3 loop is CASSYSGGSTEAFF. The CDR3, as DNA: TGTGCCAGCAGTTACTCCGGGGGGAGCACTGAAGCTTTCTTT.

The V and J genes are TRBV5-1 and TRBJ2-3; TRBD2 is a possible D gene (6 bases). V lost 4 bases to trimming and J lost 2 bases, with 14 bases between them. Per germline, CDR1 SGHRS and CDR2 YFSETQ. This CDR3 comprises 15 residues. The CDR3 reads CASSNRDSHTDTQYF. DNA of the CDR3: TGCGCCAGCAGCAACCGGGACTCCCACACAGATACGCAGTATTTT.

This clone was picked up a small number of times. This rearrangement joins TRBV9 to TRBJ2-1; 11 nucleotides agree with TRBD2. This CDR3 has 16 amino acids. Germline CDR1 and CDR2: SGDLS and YYNGEE. J lost 1 base, V lost 0 bases, and 0 bases had no gene match. CDR3 DNA: TGTGCCAGCAGCGTAGGACTAGCGGGGTCCTACAATGAGCAGTTCTTC. Translated: CASSVGLAGSYNEQFF.

The chain uses TRBV5-6 and TRBJ2-1, with D perhaps TRBD1 (5 bases). Germline V gene sequence: CDR1 SGHDT, CDR2 YYEEEE. Trimming removed 2 bases at V and 3 bases at J, with 12 bases between. The CDR3 loop spans 15 amino acids. DNA for the CDR3: TGTGCCAGCAGCTTAGAAACAGGAAGCTACAATGAGCAGTTCTTC. This gives the protein CASSLETGSYNEQFF.

This clone was detected only a few times. The chain is built from TRBV7-2 and TRBJ2-7; 7 bases are a match to TRBD2. Germline assignment: CDR1 SGHTA and CDR2 FQGNSA. V trimming: 0 bases; J trimming: 0 bases; junction bases outside the gene matches: 8. This CDR3 has 17 amino acids. The CDR3 is CASSLASGAGDSYEQYF. DNA of the CDR3: TGTGCCAGCAGCTTAGCGAGCGGTGCGGGGGACTCCTACGAGCAGTACTTC. Looking up the rest from reference TRBV7-2 and TRBJ2-7 gives the full variable domain: GAGVSQSPSNKVTEKGKDVELRCDPISGHTALYWYRQSLGQGLEFLIYFQGNSAPDKSGLPSDRFSAERTGGSVSTLTIQRTQQEDSAVYLCASSLASGAGDSYEQYFGPGTRLTVT.

This clone was counted between two and nine times. The CDR3 DNA reads TGCGCCAGCAGCCAAGATTCCGCCACATCTGGGGCCAACGTCCTGACTTTC. Translation gives CASSQDSATSGANVLTF. V and J are TRBV4-1 and TRBJ2-6, with unresolved D. V shed 0 bases and J shed 1 base, with 10 bases lying between them. The V gene's germline CDR1 is MGHRA and CDR2 YSYEKL. The CDR3 totals 17 residues.